This T cell receptor (beta chain) was sequenced for a study of human T cells and chemical hapten exposure. The overall study: The patch tests put 0.01% DPC on the skin of the upper back and were read 6 days later. Findings and limits, study-wide: The study found expanded TCRs formed significantly more large CDR3 similarity clusters than controls.

TCRdb ran MiXCR on the RACE reads and lists one entry per CDR3 protein. The table has 45,000 to 65,000 distinct CDR3 sequences, 8% to 10% seen once. The time point: pre-sensitization, week 0. Treatment defined: therapeutic diphenylcyclopropenone sensitization with weekly scalp DPC. A remark on this clonotype: Its matching antigen is unknown.

Germline CDR1 MDHEN, CDR2 SYDVKM. This CDR3 region has 14 residues. Trimming shortened V by 4 bases and J by 8 bases, and 17 bases separated the two germline ends. This clonotype was obtained from a man aged 35 to 55 with alopecia areata. Some clones in this sample may be carry-over from other donors' samples. Specimen: whole blood, collected in connection with sensitization to the hapten diphenylcyclopropenone (DPC). The V gene is TRBV28, the J gene TRBJ1-2, with D possibly being TRBD1 (5 bases). The CDR3 is CASSSSAGRQGYTF. The CDR3 region has the DNA TGTGCCAGCAGTTCCTCAGCGGGCAGACAGGGCTACACCTTC.